This T cell receptor beta chain appears in the sequencing data of a study of response to subunit inactivated influenza vaccine. From the RT-PCR reads, TCRdb called clonotypes with MiXCR, one entry per CDR3 protein. The sample records about 800,000 distinct CDR3 sequences, less than 25% being singletons. V lost 5 bases and J 7 bases, leaving 24 bases between the germline ends. Per the germline V gene, CDR1 is SGHTA and CDR2 is FQGNSA. The CDR3 sequence is 17 residues long. Overall study results and limits: T cells newly recruited by each seasonal influenza vaccination are few, the authors suggested.

With respect to this clonotype: Antigen: not known.

This receptor was identified in a man aged 45-60 years who received an inactivated influenza vaccine. V and J are TRBV7-2 and TRBJ2-1; D may correspond to TRBD1 or TRBD2 (6 bases each). Sequenced material: PBMCs from blood, taken around 5 days after vaccination. The CDR3 nucleotides read TGTGCCAGCAGCCTCCAGGGGCGGGTTGCGGGGCGTAATGAGCAGTTCTTC. As protein: CASSLQGRVAGRNEQFF.